The 7 T cell receptor beta chains below come from one sample, sequenced in a study of control samples from healthy donors and cancer patients. The data were produced by immunoSEQ multiplex PCR, yet TCRdb's version contains in-frame clones alone and is incomplete. The profile covers about 94,000 clones, with over 75% appearing a single time and 3% to 4.5% taken by the ten largest. Sequenced: blood. These receptors came from a woman under 30 in good health.

About this clone: The identical CDR3 is also encoded by other nucleotide sequences in the sample. The rearrangement uses TRBV12-3 or TRBV12-4 and TRBJ2-7; possible D gene TRBD1, 6 bases. This CDR3 spans 13 amino acids. Trimming removed 2 bases from V and 5 bases from J, with 10 bases in between. DNA of the CDR3: TGTGCCAGCAGTTTACGGCAGGGGAACGAGCAGTACTTC. It encodes CASSLRQGNEQYF.

J is TRBJ2-5 and V is TRBV7-9; no definite D call. CDR3 length equals 13 residues. The ends were cut back, 2 bases at V and 3 bases at J, with 7 bases in the middle. Germline assignment: CDR1 SEHNR and CDR2 FQNEAQ (reference sequence). As DNA, the CDR3 is TGTGCCAGCAGCTTAACTAACGAAGAGACCCAGTACTTC. It encodes CASSLTNEETQYF.

This rearrangement joins TRBV2 to TRBJ2-7; D ambiguous. Trimming removed 5 bases from V and 6 bases from J, with 11 bases in between. The CDR3 spans 12 residues. Germline V gene lookup returns CDR1 SNHLY and CDR2 FYNNEI. CDR3 sequence: CASSFGSIEQYF. In DNA form, the CDR3 reads TGTGCCAGCAGTTTCGGGTCCATCGAGCAGTACTTC.

V is TRBV4-1 and J is TRBJ2-1, with 13 positions matching TRBD2. J gave up 10 bases and V 3 bases, and 9 bases lay outside the gene matches. Looked up from germline, CDR1 is MGHRA and CDR2 is YSYEKL. The CDR3 covers 16 residues. The CDR3 reads CASSQGQGLAGKEQFF. The CDR3 nucleotides are TGCGCCAGCAGCCAGGGCCAGGGACTAGCGGGAAAAGAGCAGTTCTTC.

V gene TRBV7-2 combines with J gene TRBJ1-1, with a weak D call TRBD1 (5 bases). The CDR3 is 14 residues long. The V and J ends lost 1 base and 2 bases respectively, with 8 bases between them. In germline, CDR1 is SGHTA, CDR2 FQGNSA. The DNA for the CDR3 is TGTGCCAGCAGCTTAGGGGGCAGAAACACTGAAGCTTTCTTT. It encodes CASSLGGRNTEAFF.

The V gene is TRBV24-1, the J gene TRBJ1-2; D remains unclear. Trimming removed 2 bases from V and 4 bases from J, with 10 bases in between. This CDR3 contains 14 residues. Per germline, CDR1 KGHDR and CDR2 SFDVKD. The CDR3 coding sequence is TGTGCCACCAGTGATTCACAATCGTTCTATGGCTACACCTTC. This codes for CATSDSQSFYGYTF.

The V call is TRBV7-9, the J call TRBJ1-5, with D unresolved. V was shortened by 5 bases and J by 6 bases, with 8 bases between the two germline ends. Germline lookup yields CDR1 SEHNR and CDR2 FQNEAQ (reference sequence). The CDR3 runs to 12 residues. This CDR3 is CASSDPSQPQHF. DNA of the CDR3: TGTGCCAGCAGCGATCCTAGTCAGCCCCAGCATTTT.